This T cell receptor beta chain was sequenced during a study of neoadjuvant anti-PD-1 for oral cavity cancer. About the research overall: Before surgery, most patients got three to four biweekly 3 mg/kg nivolumab doses.

The table came from immunoSEQ multiplex PCR; TCRdb's copy has only in-frame clones and leaves some out. In the table there are over 14,000 clones, approximately 80% of which are singletons. CDR1 is MNHNY, CDR2 SVGAGI, per germline (reference sequence). Trimming shortened V by 0 bases and J by 8 bases, and 13 bases separated the two germline ends. The CDR3 contains 14 residues. The chain joins TRBV6-6 to TRBJ1-2; D perhaps matches TRBD1 (5 bases). The TCR was taken from a person aged 40-85 years with oral cavity squamous cell carcinoma. The sample in question was PBMCs, obtained before nivolumab (anti-PD-1) treatment. The CDR3, as DNA: TGTGCCAGCAGTTACTCGAAGGGGAGGCAAGGCTACACCTTC. Encoded protein: CASSYSKGRQGYTF.